The 12 T cell receptor beta chains below all came from one sample that was sequenced in a study of a mutant IDH1 vaccine in newly diagnosed glioma (dated by TCRdb to about 2021). Libraries were constructed by the immunoSEQ multiplex PCR assay. TCRdb retrieved this table from immuneACCESS and kept in-frame rearrangements only. Not all clones are present; in checked studies, unresolved V genes account for under half, and no reason is known for the remainder. The sample includes about 67,000 clones, with approximately 82% observed a single time. Approximately 4.2% of the sample lies in the top ten. The time point label, as the study defines it: baseline, week 1 (first vaccination visit). According to the study, the label for this sample's treatment or condition signals: pre-vaccination baseline after standard-of-care therapy. This specimen consisted of peripheral blood mononuclear cells (PBMCs), obtained from a glioma patient treated with radiotherapy, temozolomide or both. Every receptor here comes from a young woman with glioma. Some clones in this sample may be carry-over from other donors' samples.

The gene calls are TRBV9 and TRBJ1-1, with 11 bases identical to TRBD1. Losses at the gene ends were 3 bases for V and 1 base for J; bases not matched to a gene: 8. The CDR3 is 17 residues long. The germline gives CDR1 SGDLS, CDR2 YYNGEE. The CDR3 nucleotides read TGTGCCAGCAGCGCGGGACAGGGGGGATATGGGAACACTGAAGCTTTCTTT. This sequence encodes CASSAGQGGYGNTEAFF.

The chain carries TRBV4-1 and TRBJ1-4, with D hard to call. The V end was cut by 0 bases, the J end by 5 bases, with 19 bases between. The germline gives CDR1 MGHRA, CDR2 YSYEKL. This CDR3 has 18 amino acids. The CDR3 region has the DNA TGCGCCAGCAGCCAAGATCGAGTCGCTGGGCAGGTGAATGAAAAACTGTTTTTT. Translating it yields CASSQDRVAGQVNEKLFF.

The genes are TRBV6-5 and TRBJ2-3, with TRBD1 identical over 10 bases. The CDR3 is 16 residues long. V was pared by 4 bases and J by 3 bases, with 7 bases of the junction left unmatched. The germline V gene has CDR1 MNHEY and CDR2 SVGAGI. For the CDR3, the DNA is TGTGCCAGCAGTTTCCGACCGGGACAGGGGACAGATACGCAGTATTTT. It encodes CASSFRPGQGTDTQYF.

This clone has a single count. The chain has TRBV4-1 and TRBJ2-1; the match to TRBD2 covers 8 bases. The CDR3 loop spans 14 amino acids. From germline, CDR1 is MGHRA and CDR2 YSYEKL. Losses at the gene ends were 8 bases for V and 2 bases for J; bases not matched to a gene: 5. The CDR3 spells CASESGRPYNEQFF. The CDR3 DNA follows: TGCGCCAGCGAGAGCGGGAGACCCTACAATGAGCAGTTCTTC.

This chain uses TRBV7-9 with TRBJ2-3; a weak D match, TRBD1 (5 bases). The germline V gene encodes CDR1 SEHNR and CDR2 FQNEAQ (reference sequence). The CDR3 consists of 16 residues. V was clipped by 3 bases and J by 5 bases, with 18 bases between them. Here the CDR3 reads CASSFAVIPTEDTQYF. CDR3 DNA sequence: TGTGCCAGCAGCTTCGCTGTGATCCCGACAGAAGATACGCAGTATTTT.

The CDR3 loop reads CSAGRGTDTQYF. Written as DNA, the CDR3 is TGCAGCGCCGGGCGGGGCACAGATACGCAGTATTTT. This chain connects TRBV29-1 to TRBJ2-3, with D perhaps matching TRBD2 (5 bases). The CDR3 extends over 12 amino acids. Germline CDR1 SQVTM, CDR2 ANQGSEA. V lost 7 bases, J lost 1 base, and 9 bases lay in between.

CDR3 nucleotide sequence: TGTGCCGGAACTAGCGGGAGAGTCATAAGGAACAATGAGCAGTTCTTC. This gives the protein CAGTSGRVIRNNEQFF. The chain is built from TRBV9 and TRBJ2-1, with 11 bases aligning to TRBD2. The germline V gene has CDR1 SGDLS and CDR2 YYNGEE. The CDR3 is made up of 16 amino acids. Trimming took 10 bases from V and 5 from J; bases not matched to a gene: 14.

The CDR3 DNA sequence: TGCGCCAGCAGTTTCAGCGGGTCCTACAATGAGCAGTTCTTC. Amino acids: CASSFSGSYNEQFF. The V gene is TRBV10-1, the J gene TRBJ2-1; TRBD2 might be the D (6 bases). The CDR3 covers 14 residues. Germline CDR1 WNHNN, CDR2 SYGVQD (reference sequence). The V end lost 5 bases, the J end lost 1 base, and 9 bases lay between the germline ends.

The J gene is TRBJ2-2, the V gene TRBV4-3; D call uncertain. The germline V and J ends were trimmed by 2 bases and 4 bases, with 8 bases remaining between them. The CDR3 consists of 14 residues. Germline CDR1 LGHNA, CDR2 YSLEER. The CDR3 DNA reads TGCGCCAGCAGCCAATCCCTATTCACCGGGGAGCTGTTTTTT. Translated: CASSQSLFTGELFF.

CDR3 in DNA: TGTGCCAGCAGCTTTAGCACGGGGTTTTGGGCTAGCGGCACAGATACGCAGTATTTT. Translating gives CASSFSTGFWASGTDTQYF. This chain uses TRBV7-9 with TRBJ2-3; possibly TRBD2 for D (6 bases). The CDR3 loop spans 19 amino acids. The V end lost 3 bases, the J end lost 1 base, and 23 bases lay between the germline ends. Germline CDR1 SEHNR, CDR2 FQNEAQ (reference sequence).

V usage is TRBV30 and J usage is TRBJ1-4; 7 bases agree with TRBD1. V lost 4 bases to trimming and J lost 5 bases; unmatched junction nucleotides: 7. The CDR3 runs to 14 residues. CDR1 is GTSNPN and CDR2 is SVGIG in the germline V gene (reference sequence). The chain's CDR3 is CAWTLDRVNEKLFF. Here the CDR3 DNA reads TGTGCCTGGACCTTAGACAGGGTAAATGAAAAACTGTTTTTT. Filled out from reference TRBV30 and TRBJ1-4, the complete variable domain reads SQTIHQWPATLVQPVGSPLSLECTVEGTSNPNLYWYRQAAGRGLQLLFYSVGIGQISSEVPQNLSASRPQDRQFILSSKKLLLSDSGFYLCAWTLDRVNEKLFFGSGTQLSVL.

This clone was seen only once. V usage is TRBV13 and J usage is TRBJ2-1; D gene ambiguous. The CDR3 loop spans 13 amino acids. Trimming took 2 bases from V and 6 from J, leaving 8 bases between them. Germline CDR1 is PRHDT and CDR2 is FYEKMQ (reference sequence). The CDR3: CASSLNYPNEQFF. The CDR3 DNA reads TGTGCCAGCAGCTTAAATTACCCCAATGAGCAGTTCTTC.